This T cell receptor beta chain was sequenced for a study of T cell repertoires in cytomegalovirus infection. Turning to the study itself: Indications came from public TCR beta signatures; they pointed to CMV infection and to a matching HLA type.

Study-level findings and limits: Dominating the ex vivo response were TCR beta clonotypes that were CMV-specific and HLA-C-restricted. CMV carriers with the relevant HLA were identified by cumulative public TCR beta family frequency.

Germline CDR1 reads SGHVS; CDR2 reads FNYEAQ. V lost 1 base to trimming and J lost 0 bases, with 10 bases between them. The CDR3 is made up of 16 amino acids. TCRdb ran MiXCR on the reads and lists one entry per CDR3 protein. The top ten hold 40% to 55% of the sample, which has a few hundred thousand distinct CDR3 sequences, 15% to 20% seen once. This clonotype has at least ten counts. The antigen remains undetermined. The J gene is TRBJ2-1, the V gene TRBV7-6, with D tentatively TRBD1 or TRBD2 (5 bases each). The sequencing sample was made of CD8+ T cells from PBMCs. The sequence was collected from a human donor in good health (CMV status not recorded). Some clones in this sample may be carry-over from other donors' samples. CDR3 in amino acids: CASSLDGGDSYNEQFF. Written as DNA, the CDR3 is TGTGCCAGCAGCTTAGATGGGGGAGACTCCTACAATGAGCAGTTCTTC.